What follows is one T cell receptor (beta chain) and its context. What it binds is unknown. The authors reverse transcribed roughly 0.5 to 1 ug RNA with random hexamers. Each CDR3 protein gets one entry after TCRdb re-called the immunoSEQ multiplex PCR reads with MiXCR. This table holds 95,000 to 150,000 distinct CDR3 sequences, 85% to 95% found once. This sample stems from a study of CD8 T cells in Susac syndrome. The wider study: Clinically active disease was present in 5 or 6 of the sequenced Susac syndrome patients. Eight of these patients were in remission. The Susac syndrome patients were therapy-naive, on corticosteroids, or on intravenous immunoglobulin alone at blood draw. Study-wide results and caveats: Maximal CD8+ clonal expansion in Susac was observed within TEMRA cells and among active patients.

TEMRA cells were FACS-enriched, with CD8+ and CD4+ T cells isolated negatively. Sequenced material: CD8+ T cells from PBMCs. The TCR originated in a human donor with Susac syndrome.

CDR3 amino acids: CATSAGGRDGYTF. CDR3 DNA: TGTGCCACCAGTGCAGGGGGCCGGGATGGCTACACCTTC. This chain connects TRBV15 to TRBJ1-2; TRBD1 matches 8 bases. The germline V gene encodes CDR1 LNHNV and CDR2 YYDKDF (reference sequence). CDR3 length: 13 amino acids. The V and J ends lost 6 bases and 6 bases, in that order; junction bases with no gene match: 6.